This TCR beta chain comes out of a study of blood T cell repertoires in COVID-19. Turning to the study itself: The samples span acute and convalescent COVID-19 from the United States, Italy and Spain. T cells, B-cell-depleted T cells, or PBMCs provided the cDNA or gDNA that served as material.

The CDR3 has 14 amino acids. Germline V gene data show CDR1 as MNHEY and CDR2 as SVGAGI. V was trimmed by 5 bases and J by 8 bases, leaving 15 bases between them. Original data processing: Reference gene primer amplification yielded estimated nucleated cell counts. TCRdb's copy holds only in-frame clones and misses some; the assay was immunoSEQ multiplex PCR. Clonal size and the V and J genes are those of that table, whereas D and trimming came from the DNA. The sample holds a few hundred thousand clones, around 90% seen once. Participants came from 20 to 25 US areas, aged about 18 to 100 years. The receptor was derived from a human donor in a cohort exposed to, infected with or recovered from COVID-19 (not recorded which). The donor label of this sample is uncertain. The chain is built from TRBV6-5 and TRBJ1-4; perhaps TRBD1 as D (5 bases). The specimen sequenced was PBMCs or T cells enriched from blood (not recorded which). The CDR3 region has the DNA TGTGCCAGCAGTCCCGACAGATCTCGAGAAAAACTGTTTTTT. This codes for CASSPDRSREKLFF.